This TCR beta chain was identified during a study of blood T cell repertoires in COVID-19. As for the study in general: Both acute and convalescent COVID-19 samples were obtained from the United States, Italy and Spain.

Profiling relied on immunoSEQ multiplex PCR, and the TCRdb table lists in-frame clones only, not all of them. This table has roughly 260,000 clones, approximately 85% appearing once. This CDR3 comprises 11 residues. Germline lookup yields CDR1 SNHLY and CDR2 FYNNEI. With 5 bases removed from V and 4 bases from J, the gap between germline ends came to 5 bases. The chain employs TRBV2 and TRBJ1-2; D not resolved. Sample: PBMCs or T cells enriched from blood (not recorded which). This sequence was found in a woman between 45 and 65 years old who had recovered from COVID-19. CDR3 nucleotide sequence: TGTGCCAGCAGTCCCTTCTATGGCTACACCTTC. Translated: CASSPFYGYTF.